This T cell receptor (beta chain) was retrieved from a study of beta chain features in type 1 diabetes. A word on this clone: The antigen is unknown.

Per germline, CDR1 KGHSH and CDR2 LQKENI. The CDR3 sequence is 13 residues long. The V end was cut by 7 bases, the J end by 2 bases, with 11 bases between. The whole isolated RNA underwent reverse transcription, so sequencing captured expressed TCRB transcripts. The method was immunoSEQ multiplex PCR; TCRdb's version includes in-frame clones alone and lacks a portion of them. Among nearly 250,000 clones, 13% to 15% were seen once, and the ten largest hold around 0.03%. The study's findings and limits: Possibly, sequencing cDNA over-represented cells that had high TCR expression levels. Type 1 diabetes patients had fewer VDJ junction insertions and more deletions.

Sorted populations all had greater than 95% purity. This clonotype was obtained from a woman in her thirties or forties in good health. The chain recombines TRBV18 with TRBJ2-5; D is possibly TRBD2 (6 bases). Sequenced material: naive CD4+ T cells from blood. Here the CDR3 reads CASFGGGQETQYF. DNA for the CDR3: TGTGCCAGCTTCGGGGGTGGTCAAGAGACCCAGTACTTC. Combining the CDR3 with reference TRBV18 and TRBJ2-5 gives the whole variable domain NAGVMQNPRHLVRRRGQEARLRCSPMKGHSHVYWYRQLPEEGLKFMVYLQKENIIDESGMPKERFSAEFPKEGPSILRIQQVVRGDSAAYFCASFGGGQETQYFGPGTRLLVL.